The 18 T cell receptor beta chains in this list originate from one sample, sequenced in a study of CD8 T cell repertoires and HIV-1 epitope variants. The table came from immunoSEQ multiplex PCR; TCRdb's copy has only in-frame clones and leaves some out. The table has roughly 4,000 clones, about 64% seen once; the top ten hold roughly 40%. Antigens of these TCRs are unknown. Material: cultured CD8+ T cells derived from PBMCs. The receptors here all came from a male donor with HIV.

The chain joins TRBV19 to TRBJ2-1; TRBD2 matches 14 bases. The germline V gene encodes CDR1 LNHDA and CDR2 SQIVND (reference sequence). V was clipped by 2 bases and J by 8 bases; unmatched bases: 14. This CDR3 has 19 residues. DNA of the CDR3: TGTGCCAGTAGTATACAGCCGGGACTAGCGGGAGATTTCTTAGATGAGCAGTTCTTC. Translated: CASSIQPGLAGDFLDEQFF.

By sample share, this clone is large (0.1 to 1%). The chain has TRBV28 and TRBJ1-1; possibly TRBD1 for D (6 bases). Per the germline V gene, CDR1 is MDHEN and CDR2 is SYDVKM. The V end lost 10 bases, the J end lost 1 base, and 16 bases lay between the germline ends. This CDR3 is built from 14 residues. CDR3 amino acids: CATFPTGSNTEAFF. The CDR3 DNA reads as TGTGCCACCTTTCCGACAGGCTCGAACACTGAAGCTTTCTTT.

The chain links TRBV11-3 to TRBJ2-5; TRBD1 aligns across 7 bases. Germline V CDR1 and CDR2: SGHNT, YENEEA. CDR3 length equals 15 residues. The junction had 7 bases not matched to a gene; V was cut back by 5 bases and J by 1 base. The CDR3 nucleotides are TGTGCCAGCAGCCGTAACAGGGGACGCCAAGAGACCCAGTACTTC. Translation: CASSRNRGRQETQYF. The full variable domain, with the rest looked up from reference TRBV11-3 and TRBJ2-5, is EAGVVQSPRYKIIEKKQPVAFWCNPISGHNTLYWYLQNLGQGPELLIRYENEEAVDDSQLPKDRFSAERLKGVDSTLKIQPAELGDSAVYLCASSRNRGRQETQYFGPGTRLLVL.

The chain carries TRBV7-9 and TRBJ2-1; possible D gene TRBD1, 6 bases. The CDR3 has 14 residues. V was cut by 4 bases and J by 8 bases, with 15 bases left in between. Germline assignment: CDR1 SEHNR and CDR2 FQNEAQ (reference sequence). For the CDR3, the DNA is TGTGCCAGCAGCTCCGGACAGAGTTCATATGAGCAGTTCTTC. This gives the protein CASSSGQSSYEQFF.

The chain joins TRBV7-3 to TRBJ2-7, with D possibly matching TRBD2 (6 bases). This CDR3 comprises 12 residues. CDR1 is SGHTA and CDR2 is FQGTGA in the germline V gene. Trimming took off 2 bases at V and 6 bases at J, with 8 bases between the two ends. In DNA, the CDR3 is TGTGCCAGCAGCTTACGAGCGGGCGAGCAGTACTTC. This gives the protein CASSLRAGEQYF.

The chain is built from TRBV27 and TRBJ2-7; tentative D call: TRBD2 (5 bases). Trimming removed 3 bases at V and 1 base at J, with 13 bases between. This CDR3 has 15 residues. Germline V gene lookup returns CDR1 MNHEY and CDR2 SMNVEV (reference sequence). The CDR3 DNA reads as TGTGCCAGCAGTTTGGACCCGGCGGGTTCCTACGAGCAGTACTTC. Protein: CASSLDPAGSYEQYF.

This clone appeared once. The chain is built from TRBV7-8 and TRBJ2-1; TRBD1 matches at 8 bases. Looked up from germline, CDR1 is SGHVS and CDR2 is FQNEAQ. V shed 3 bases, J shed 7 bases, and the junction held 11 bases outside the gene matches. The CDR3 is 16 amino acids. CDR3 nucleotide sequence: TGTGCCAGCAGCTTGGGCGGACAGGGATTTGGGAATGAGCAGTTCTTC. It translates to CASSLGGQGFGNEQFF.

Only a few counts were recorded for this clone. The CDR3 reads CASSLTGGRSPLHF. The CDR3 nucleotides read TGTGCCAGCAGCCTTACCGGTGGGCGTTCACCCCTCCACTTT. This sequence joins TRBV14 and TRBJ1-6; D ambiguous. CDR1 and CDR2 (germline): SGHDN, FVKESK. V was shortened by 4 bases and J by 9 bases, with 13 bases between the two germline ends. The CDR3 runs to 14 residues. Looking up the rest from reference TRBV14 and TRBJ1-6 gives the full variable domain: EAGVTQFPSHSVIEKGQTVTLRCDPISGHDNLYWYRRVMGKEIKFLLHFVKESKQDESGMPNNRFLAERTGGTYSTLKVQPAELEDSGVYFCASSLTGGRSPLHFGNGTRLTVT.

J is TRBJ1-1 and V is TRBV19; weak D call: TRBD1 (5 bases). This CDR3 comprises 13 residues. Germline V CDR1 and CDR2: LNHDA, SQIVND (reference sequence). Trimming took off 2 bases at V and 4 bases at J, with 8 bases between the two ends. CDR3 nucleotides: TGTGCCAGTAGTATATTGGGGGGCACTGAAGCTTTCTTT. Its protein product is CASSILGGTEAFF.

The chain is built from TRBV28 and TRBJ2-7; the match to TRBD1 covers 7 bases. The CDR3 is 14 residues long. Germline V gene sequence: CDR1 MDHEN, CDR2 SYDVKM. V lost 3 bases to trimming and J lost 3 bases; unmatched junction nucleotides: 5. CDR3 nucleotides: TGTGCCAGCAGTTTGACAGGGACGTACTACGAGCAGTACTTC. It codes for CASSLTGTYYEQYF.

The chain couples TRBV9 to TRBJ1-1, with TRBD1 matching 9 bases. Looked up from germline, CDR1 is SGDLS and CDR2 is YYNGEE. The CDR3 has 15 amino acids. The trim removed 3 bases at V and 0 bases at J, leaving 3 bases unmatched. In nucleotides, the CDR3 is TGTGCCAGCAGCGGAACAGGGGGCTTGAACACTGAAGCTTTCTTT. Translation gives CASSGTGGLNTEAFF.

The J gene is TRBJ1-6, the V gene TRBV6-5, with a tentative D call TRBD1 (5 bases). The germline V gene has CDR1 MNHEY and CDR2 SVGAGI. The V end was cut by 5 bases, the J end by 5 bases, with 10 bases between. The CDR3 runs to 14 residues. CDR3 region: CASSTGTDNSPLHF. As DNA, the CDR3 is TGTGCCAGCAGTACCGGGACTGATAATTCACCCCTCCACTTT.

J is TRBJ1-2 and V is TRBV5-6, with TRBD1 matching 11 bases. V gave up 7 bases and J gave up 3 bases; unmatched junction bases: 8. This CDR3 spans 15 amino acids. Germline-derived CDR1 and CDR2 are SGHDT and YYEEEE. The CDR3 DNA follows: TGTGCCAGCGGCCCGGGACAGGGGGTCGACTATGGCTACACCTTC. Translating gives CASGPGQGVDYGYTF.

The CDR3 DNA sequence: TGTGCCAGTAGTACCAGGTCAGGGGACTATGGCTACACCTTC. Translating gives CASSTRSGDYGYTF. The gene calls are TRBV19 and TRBJ1-2, with a tentative D call TRBD1 (6 bases). This CDR3 spans 14 amino acids. V was cut by 4 bases and J by 3 bases, with 12 bases left in between. Germline CDR1 is LNHDA and CDR2 is SQIVND (reference sequence).

V gene TRBV5-8 combines with J gene TRBJ1-1; no clear D. V lost 3 bases and J 8 bases, leaving 11 bases between the germline ends. This CDR3 region has 12 residues. Per germline, CDR1 SGHTS and CDR2 YDEGEE. CDR3: CASSSWTREAFF. The CDR3 DNA reads as TGTGCCAGCAGCTCCTGGACTCGAGAAGCTTTCTTT. Variable domain in full (rest from reference TRBV5-8 and TRBJ1-1): EAGVTQSPTHLIKTRGQQATLRCSPISGHTSVYWYQQALGLGLQFLLWYDEGEERNRGNFPPRFSGRQFPNYSSELNVNALELEDSALYLCASSSWTREAFFGQGTRLTVV.

The rearrangement uses TRBV5-1 and TRBJ2-1; TRBD2 matches 8 bases. V shed 5 bases and J 9 bases; nucleotides not matched to a gene: 7. Germline loops: CDR1 SGHRS, CDR2 YFSETQ. The CDR3 consists of 13 residues. In DNA, the CDR3 is TGCGCCAGCAGATCTGGACTAGCTGTTGAGCAGTTCTTC. As protein: CASRSGLAVEQFF.

This chain uses TRBV9 with TRBJ2-1; no definite D call. The CDR3 covers 12 residues. Germline V gene sequence: CDR1 SGDLS, CDR2 YYNGEE. V was pared by 3 bases and J by 5 bases, with 6 bases between. The CDR3 protein is CASSEHDNEQFF. The CDR3 bases are TGTGCCAGCAGCGAACACGACAATGAGCAGTTCTTC.

The V and J genes are TRBV5-8 and TRBJ1-3; D uncertain. The CDR3 loop spans 12 amino acids. The V end lost 4 bases, the J end lost 4 bases, and 6 bases lay between the germline ends. Germline CDR1 is SGHTS and CDR2 is YDEGEE. This CDR3 reads CASSLLGNTIYF. Here the CDR3 DNA reads TGTGCCAGCAGCCTCCTCGGAAACACCATATATTTT.